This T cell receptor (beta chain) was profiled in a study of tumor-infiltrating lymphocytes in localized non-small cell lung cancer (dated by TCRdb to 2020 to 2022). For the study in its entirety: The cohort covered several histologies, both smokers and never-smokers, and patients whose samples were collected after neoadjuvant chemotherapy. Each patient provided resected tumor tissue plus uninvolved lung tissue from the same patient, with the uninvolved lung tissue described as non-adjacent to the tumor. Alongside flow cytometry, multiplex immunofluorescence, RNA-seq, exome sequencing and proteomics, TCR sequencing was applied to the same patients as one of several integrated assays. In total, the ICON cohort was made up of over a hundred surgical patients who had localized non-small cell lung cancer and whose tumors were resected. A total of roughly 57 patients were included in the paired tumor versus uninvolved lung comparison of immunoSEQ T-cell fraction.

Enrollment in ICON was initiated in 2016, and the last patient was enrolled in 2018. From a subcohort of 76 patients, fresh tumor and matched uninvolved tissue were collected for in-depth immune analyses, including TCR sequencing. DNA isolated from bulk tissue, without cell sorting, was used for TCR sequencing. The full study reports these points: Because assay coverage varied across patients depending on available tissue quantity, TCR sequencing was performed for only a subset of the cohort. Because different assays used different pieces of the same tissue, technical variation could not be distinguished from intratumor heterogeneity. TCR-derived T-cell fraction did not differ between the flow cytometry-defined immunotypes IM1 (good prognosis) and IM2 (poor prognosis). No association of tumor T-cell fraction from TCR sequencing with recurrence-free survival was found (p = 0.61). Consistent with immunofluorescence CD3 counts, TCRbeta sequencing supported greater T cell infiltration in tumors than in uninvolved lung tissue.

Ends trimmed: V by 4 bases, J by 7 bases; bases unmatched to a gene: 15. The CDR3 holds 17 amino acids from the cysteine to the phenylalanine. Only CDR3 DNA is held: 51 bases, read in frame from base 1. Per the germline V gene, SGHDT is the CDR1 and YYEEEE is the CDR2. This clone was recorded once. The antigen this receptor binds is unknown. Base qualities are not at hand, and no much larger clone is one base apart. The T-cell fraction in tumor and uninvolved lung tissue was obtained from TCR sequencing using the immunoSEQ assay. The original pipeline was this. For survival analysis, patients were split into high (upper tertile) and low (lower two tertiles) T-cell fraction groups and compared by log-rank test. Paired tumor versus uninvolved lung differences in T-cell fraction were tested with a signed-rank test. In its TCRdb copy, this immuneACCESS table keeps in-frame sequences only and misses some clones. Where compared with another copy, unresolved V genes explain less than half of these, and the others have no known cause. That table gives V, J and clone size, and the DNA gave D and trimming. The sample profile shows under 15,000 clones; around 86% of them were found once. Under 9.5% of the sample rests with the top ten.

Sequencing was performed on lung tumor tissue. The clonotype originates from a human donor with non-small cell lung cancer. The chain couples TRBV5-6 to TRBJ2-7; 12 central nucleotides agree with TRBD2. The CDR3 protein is CASSHGGPSGRDGEQYF. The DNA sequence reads TGTGCCAGCAGCCACGGGGGGCCTAGCGGGAGGGACGGGGAGCAGTACTTC.